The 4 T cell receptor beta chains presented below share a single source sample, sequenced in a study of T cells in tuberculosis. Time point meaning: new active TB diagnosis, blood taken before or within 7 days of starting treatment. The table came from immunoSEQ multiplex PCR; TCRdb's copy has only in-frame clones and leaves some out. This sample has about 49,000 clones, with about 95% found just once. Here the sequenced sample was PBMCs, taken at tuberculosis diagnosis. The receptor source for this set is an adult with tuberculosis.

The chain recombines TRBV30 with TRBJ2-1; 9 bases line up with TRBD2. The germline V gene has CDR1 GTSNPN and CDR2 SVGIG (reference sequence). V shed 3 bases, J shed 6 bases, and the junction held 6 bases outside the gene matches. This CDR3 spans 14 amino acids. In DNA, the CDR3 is TGTGCCTGGAGCCTGGGACTAGCTGGCAATGAGCAGTTCTTC. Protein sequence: CAWSLGLAGNEQFF. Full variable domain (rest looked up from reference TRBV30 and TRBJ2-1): SQTIHQWPATLVQPVGSPLSLECTVEGTSNPNLYWYRQAAGRGLQLLFYSVGIGQISSEVPQNLSASRPQDRQFILSSKKLLLSDSGFYLCAWSLGLAGNEQFFGPGTRLTVL.

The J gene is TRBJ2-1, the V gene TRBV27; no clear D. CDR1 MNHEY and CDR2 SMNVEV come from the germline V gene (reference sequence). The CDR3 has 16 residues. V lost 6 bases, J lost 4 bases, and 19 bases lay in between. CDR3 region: CASSPTTGLGYNEQFF. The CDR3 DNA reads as TGTGCCAGCAGCCCCACGACTGGCCTCGGGTACAATGAGCAGTTCTTC.

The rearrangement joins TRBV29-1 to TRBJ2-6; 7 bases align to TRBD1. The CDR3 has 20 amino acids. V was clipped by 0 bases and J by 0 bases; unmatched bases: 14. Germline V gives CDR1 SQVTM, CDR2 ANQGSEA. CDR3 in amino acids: CSVEDYLPGQNGSGANVLTF. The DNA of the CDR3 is TGCAGCGTTGAAGATTACCTACCGGGACAGAACGGCTCTGGGGCCAACGTCCTGACTTTC.

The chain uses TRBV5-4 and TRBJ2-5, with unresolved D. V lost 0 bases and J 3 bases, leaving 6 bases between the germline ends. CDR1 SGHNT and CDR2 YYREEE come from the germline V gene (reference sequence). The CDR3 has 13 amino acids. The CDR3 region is CASSLAPEETQYF. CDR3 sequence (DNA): TGTGCCAGCAGCTTGGCCCCAGAAGAGACCCAGTACTTC. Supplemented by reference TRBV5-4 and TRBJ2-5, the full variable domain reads ETGVTQSPTHLIKTRGQQVTLRCSSQSGHNTVSWYQQALGQGPQFIFQYYREEENGRGNFPPRFSGLQFPNYSSELNVNALELDDSALYLCASSLAPEETQYFGPGTRLLVL.